This T cell receptor (beta chain) was profiled in a study of identifying expanded T cells in peripheral blood. Broader study findings: Variance in clone template counts between approximately two-week samples significantly increased with total template count across all healthy donors. Differentially abundant clones: about 1.1 between replicates, around 16 at approximately two weeks, approximately 19 at four.

During the collection period, no donor immune events like infections were recorded. This CDR3 region has 15 residues. After removal of 0 bases from V and 4 bases from J, the junction contained 5 bases not matched to a gene. Germline-derived CDR1 and CDR2 are SGHRS and YFSETQ. Profiled with immunoSEQ multiplex PCR; TCRdb holds only in-frame clones, not every one. This sample has some 120,000 clones, with more than 75% found just once. On this clone itself: Its antigen is not identified.

The rearrangement joins TRBV5-1 to TRBJ1-1, with TRBD1 matching 8 bases. The receptor's source is a person aged 18-70 years in good health. The sample taken for sequencing was blood. The CDR3 nucleotides are TGCGCCAGCAGCTTGGTGTCAGGGGGCCTCACTGAAGCTTTCTTT. This encodes CASSLVSGGLTEAFF.